Included here is one T cell receptor (beta chain) sequence, with context. This clone showed up many times. The antigen it recognizes is unknown. No base quality values were provided; no much bigger clone lies one nucleotide off. No treatment had been received by any patient before thyroid surgery. Using T-cell receptor beta sequencing, the researchers looked back retrospectively at clinical samples from patients, gathered between the early 2010s and the late 2010s. The library was prepared using PCR. The data were produced on an Illumina HiSeq 4000. High-throughput sequencing was used to profile the CDR3 region of the TCR beta-chain in every patient. On the study's bioinformatics: A classifier to discriminate distant-metastatic papillary thyroid cancer patients was built from CDR3 differences across clinicopathological groups. The Shannon index was used to assess repertoire diversity, and the Morisita-Horn index was used to assess tumor-blood repertoire similarity. The public reads were reprocessed in TCRdb via fastp at Q25 and MiXCR, keeping in-frame beta chains. TCRdb's processing, not the authors', yielded these V and J calls. The sample contains around 26,000 clones, more than 12% of them found a single time. 2.5% to 4% of the sample belongs to the ten largest clones.

This specimen belongs to a study of metastatic and nonmetastatic thyroid tumors (dated by TCRdb to 2020 to 2021). Looking at the study overall: For patients with malignant and with benign thyroid disease, the researchers compared repertoires between peripheral blood samples and tumor or nodule tissue samples.

Deletion took 1 base off V and 7 bases off J, with a span of 11 bases between the germline ends. CDR1 MGHRA and CDR2 YSYEKL were looked up in the germline V gene. The CDR3, cysteine through phenylalanine, is 14 amino acids long. Only CDR3 DNA is held: 42 bases, read in frame from base 1. Here is what the overall study found, with its caveats: TCR beta diversity was reported as significantly higher in malignant tumors than in benign nodules, in both blood and tumor samples.

The TCR was taken from a female donor with papillary thyroid cancer or a benign thyroid nodule (not recorded which). Some clones in this sample may be carry-over from other donors' samples. The rearranged segments are TRBV4-1 and TRBJ2-1; the D element might be TRBD1 or TRBD2, as each aligns at 5 bases. The specimen was blood. The DNA sequence is as follows: TGCGCCAGCAGCCAAGGCGCAGGGAGAAATGAGCAGTTCTTC. This codes for CASSQGAGRNEQFF.